The clone carrying this T cell receptor beta chain appeared a single time. Its target is unknown. Additional DNA sequences in this sample encode the identical CDR3. The protocol was immunoSEQ multiplex PCR, while the TCRdb copy is restricted to in-frame clones and leaves out a portion. The sample contains approximately 280,000 clones, approximately 86% of which appear only once. Trimming pared 2 bases from V and 3 bases from J, leaving 8 bases between. The germline V gene has CDR1 MNHNY and CDR2 SVGAGI (reference sequence). The CDR3 is 14 residues long. This entry is derived from a study of cytomegalovirus exposure and HLA in healthy donors. The study's findings and limits: The study found most TCR sequences rare, yet found some public TCRs in many donors. Three CMV-associated chains were confirmed in vitro to be specific for CMV antigens.

The sequence derives from a woman aged 18-29 years in good health and CMV-seronegative. Sequenced sample: PBMCs. This chain joins TRBV6-6 and TRBJ1-5; D ambiguous. CDR3 DNA sequence: TGTGCCAGCAGTTACGGAGGCACCAATCAGCCCCAGCATTTT. Protein sequence: CASSYGGTNQPQHF.